This note documents a single T cell receptor (beta chain) sequence. What it binds is not known. Donors sampled were nominally healthy, though unrecorded immune exposures were likely. Researchers ran the PCR with 60 Vbeta and 13 Jbeta primers. Clones were read by immunoSEQ multiplex PCR, and TCRdb kept only the in-frame ones, dropping some. The sample carries 150,000 to 200,000 clones, about 82% recorded once. The data were obtained in a study of cytomegalovirus exposure and HLA in healthy donors. At the level of the study: An earlier analysis found under 130 million unique TCR beta sequences from approximately 190 million T cells. Study observations and caveats: A previous analysis found most TCR beta V segments productive roughly 90% or roughly 30% of the time.

V trimming: 3 bases; J trimming: 4 bases; junction bases outside the gene matches: 13. The length of the CDR3 is 18 residues. CDR1 and CDR2 (germline): ENHRY, SYGVKD. The sequence came from a female donor in good health and CMV-seronegative. The J gene is TRBJ2-1, the V gene TRBV10-3; the match to TRBD2 covers 9 bases. The sequenced material came from PBMCs. CDR3 amino acids: CAISDRLVAGGAYNEQFF. For the CDR3, the DNA is TGTGCCATCAGTGATCGCTTAGTGGCGGGAGGGGCTTACAATGAGCAGTTCTTC.